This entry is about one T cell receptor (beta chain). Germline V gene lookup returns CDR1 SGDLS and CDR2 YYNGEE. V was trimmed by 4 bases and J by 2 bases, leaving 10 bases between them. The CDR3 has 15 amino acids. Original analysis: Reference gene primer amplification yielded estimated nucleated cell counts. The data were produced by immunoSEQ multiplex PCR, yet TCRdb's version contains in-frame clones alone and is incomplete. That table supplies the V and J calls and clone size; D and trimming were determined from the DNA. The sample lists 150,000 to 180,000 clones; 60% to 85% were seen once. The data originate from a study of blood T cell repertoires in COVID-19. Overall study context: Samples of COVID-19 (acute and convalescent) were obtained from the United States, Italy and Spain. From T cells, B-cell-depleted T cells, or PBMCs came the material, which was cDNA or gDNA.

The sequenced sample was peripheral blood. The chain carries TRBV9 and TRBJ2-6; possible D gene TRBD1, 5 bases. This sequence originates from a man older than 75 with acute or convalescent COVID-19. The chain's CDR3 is CASSPVRAGANVLTF. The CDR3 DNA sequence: TGTGCCAGCAGCCCTGTCAGGGCTGGGGCCAACGTCCTGACTTTC.